This T cell receptor (beta chain) comes out of a study of blood T cell repertoires in COVID-19. Across the whole study: From the United States, Italy and Spain came samples of acute and convalescent COVID-19.

V lost 2 bases, J lost 2 bases, and 10 bases lay in between. Germline values: CDR1 MNHEY, CDR2 SMNVEV (reference sequence). This CDR3 is built from 14 residues. Participants reported their clinical history, and cohort assignment relied on those reports. The data were produced by immunoSEQ multiplex PCR, yet TCRdb's version contains in-frame clones alone and is incomplete. Among about 220,000 clones listed, around nine tenths were seen once. This receptor was obtained from a woman between 45 and 65 years old with acute COVID-19. V usage is TRBV27 and J usage is TRBJ2-7, with D unclear. The sequencing sample was made of PBMCs or T cells enriched from blood (not recorded which). The chain's CDR3 is CASSLGANAYEQYF. For the CDR3, the DNA is TGTGCCAGCAGTTTAGGAGCGAACGCCTACGAGCAGTACTTC.